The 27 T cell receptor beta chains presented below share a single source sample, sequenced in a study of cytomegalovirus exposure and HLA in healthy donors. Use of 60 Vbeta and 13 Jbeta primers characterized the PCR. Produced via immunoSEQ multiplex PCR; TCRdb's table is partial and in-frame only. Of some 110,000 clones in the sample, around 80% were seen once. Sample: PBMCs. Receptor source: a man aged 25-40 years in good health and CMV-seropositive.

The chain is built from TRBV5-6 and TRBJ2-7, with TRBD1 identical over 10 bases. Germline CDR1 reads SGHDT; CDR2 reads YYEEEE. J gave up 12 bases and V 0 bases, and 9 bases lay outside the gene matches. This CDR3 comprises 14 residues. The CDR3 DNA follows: TGTGCCAGCAGCTTGGATATGAGACAGGGGGCACGGTACTTC. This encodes CASSLDMRQGARYF.

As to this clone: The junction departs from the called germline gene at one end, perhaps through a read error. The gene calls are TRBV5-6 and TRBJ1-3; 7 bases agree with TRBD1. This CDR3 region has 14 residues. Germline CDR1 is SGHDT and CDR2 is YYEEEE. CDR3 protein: CASSLTGSGDTIYF. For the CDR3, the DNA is TGTGCCAGCAGCCTGACAGGGTCTGGAGACACCATATATTTT.

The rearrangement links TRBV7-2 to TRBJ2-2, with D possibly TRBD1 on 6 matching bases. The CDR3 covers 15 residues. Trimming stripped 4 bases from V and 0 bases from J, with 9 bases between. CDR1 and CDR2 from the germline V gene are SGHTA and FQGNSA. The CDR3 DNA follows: TGTGCCAGCAGCTCCAGGGGAGCGAACACCGGGGAGCTGTTTTTT. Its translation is CASSSRGANTGELFF.

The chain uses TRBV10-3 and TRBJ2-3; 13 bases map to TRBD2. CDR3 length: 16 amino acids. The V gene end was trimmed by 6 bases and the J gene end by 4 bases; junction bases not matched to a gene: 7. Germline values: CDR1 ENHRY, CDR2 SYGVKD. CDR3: CAIRATSGGPPDTQYF. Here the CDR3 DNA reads TGTGCCATCAGGGCGACTAGCGGGGGGCCTCCAGATACGCAGTATTTT.

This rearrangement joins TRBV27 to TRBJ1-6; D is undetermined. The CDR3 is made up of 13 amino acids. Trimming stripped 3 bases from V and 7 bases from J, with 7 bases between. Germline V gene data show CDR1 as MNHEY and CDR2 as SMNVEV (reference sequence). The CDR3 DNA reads TGTGCCAGCAGTTTGGGCTACAATTCACCCCTCCACTTT. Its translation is CASSLGYNSPLHF.

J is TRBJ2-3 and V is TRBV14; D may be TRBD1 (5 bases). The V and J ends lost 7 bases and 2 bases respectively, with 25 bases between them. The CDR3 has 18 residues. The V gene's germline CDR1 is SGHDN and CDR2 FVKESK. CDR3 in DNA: TGTGCCAGCAACCCAGGGTTAGGCCGTACGCCACACACAGATACGCAGTATTTT. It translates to CASNPGLGRTPHTDTQYF.

The chain's CDR3 is CASSANRLGNYGYTF. The CDR3 DNA reads as TGTGCCAGCAGTGCTAATCGCCTCGGTAACTATGGCTACACCTTC. V is TRBV6-5 and J is TRBJ1-2; the D is unclear. The CDR3 sequence is 15 residues long. V lost 5 bases and J lost 1, with 14 bases in between. Germline loops: CDR1 MNHEY, CDR2 SVGAGI.

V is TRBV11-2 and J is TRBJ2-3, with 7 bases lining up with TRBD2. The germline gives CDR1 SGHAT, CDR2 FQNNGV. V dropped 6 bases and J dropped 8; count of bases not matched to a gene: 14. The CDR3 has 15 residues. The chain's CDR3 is CASRPRGGAWATQYF. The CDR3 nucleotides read TGTGCCAGCAGACCGCGCGGGGGTGCGTGGGCTACGCAGTATTTT.

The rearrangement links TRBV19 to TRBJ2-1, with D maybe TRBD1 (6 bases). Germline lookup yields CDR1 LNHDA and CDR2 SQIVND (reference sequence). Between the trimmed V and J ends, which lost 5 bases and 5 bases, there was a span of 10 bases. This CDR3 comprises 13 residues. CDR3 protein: CASSPTGNNEQFF. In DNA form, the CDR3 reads TGTGCCAGTAGTCCCACAGGGAACAATGAGCAGTTCTTC.

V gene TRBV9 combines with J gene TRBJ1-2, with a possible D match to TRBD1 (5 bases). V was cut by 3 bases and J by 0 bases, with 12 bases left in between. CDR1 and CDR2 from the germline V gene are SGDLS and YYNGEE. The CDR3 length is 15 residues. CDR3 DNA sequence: TGTGCCAGCAGCGGAAAGGTGACAGCTAACTATGGCTACACCTTC. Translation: CASSGKVTANYGYTF. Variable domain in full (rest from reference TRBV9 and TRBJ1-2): DSGVTQTPKHLITATGQRVTLRCSPRSGDLSVYWYQQSLDQGLQFLIQYYNGEERAKGNILERFSAQQFPDLHSELNLSSLELGDSALYFCASSGKVTANYGYTFGSGTRLTVV.

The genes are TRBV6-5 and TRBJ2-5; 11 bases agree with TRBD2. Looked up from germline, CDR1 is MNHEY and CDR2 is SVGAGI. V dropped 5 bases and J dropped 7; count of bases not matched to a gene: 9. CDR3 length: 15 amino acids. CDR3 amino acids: CASSPIAGGHGTQYF. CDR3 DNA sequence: TGTGCCAGCAGTCCTATAGCGGGGGGGCATGGGACCCAGTACTTC.

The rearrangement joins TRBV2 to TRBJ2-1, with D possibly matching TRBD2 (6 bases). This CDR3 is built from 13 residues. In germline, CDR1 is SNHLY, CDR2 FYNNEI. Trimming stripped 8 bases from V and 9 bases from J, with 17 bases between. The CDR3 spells CASLEEGWSEQFF. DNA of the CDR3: TGTGCCAGCCTCGAGGAGGGGTGGAGTGAGCAGTTCTTC.

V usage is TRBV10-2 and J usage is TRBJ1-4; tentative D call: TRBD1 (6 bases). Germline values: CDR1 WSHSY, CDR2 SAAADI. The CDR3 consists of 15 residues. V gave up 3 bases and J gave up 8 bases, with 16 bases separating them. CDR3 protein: CASSEDGTKGEKLFF. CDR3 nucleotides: TGCGCCAGCAGTGAAGATGGGACAAAGGGAGAAAAACTGTTTTTT.

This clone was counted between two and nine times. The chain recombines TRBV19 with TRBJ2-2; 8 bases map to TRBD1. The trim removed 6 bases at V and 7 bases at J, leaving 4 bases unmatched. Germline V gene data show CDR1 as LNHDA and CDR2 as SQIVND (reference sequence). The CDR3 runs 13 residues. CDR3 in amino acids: CASSGQGDGELFF. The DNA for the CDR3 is TGTGCCAGTAGCGGACAGGGCGACGGGGAGCTGTTTTTT. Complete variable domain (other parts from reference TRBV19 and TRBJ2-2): DGGITQSPKYLFRKEGQNVTLSCEQNLNHDAMYWYRQDPGQGLRLIYYSQIVNDFQKGDIAEGYSVSREKKESFPLTVTSAQKNPTAFYLCASSGQGDGELFFGEGSRLTVL.

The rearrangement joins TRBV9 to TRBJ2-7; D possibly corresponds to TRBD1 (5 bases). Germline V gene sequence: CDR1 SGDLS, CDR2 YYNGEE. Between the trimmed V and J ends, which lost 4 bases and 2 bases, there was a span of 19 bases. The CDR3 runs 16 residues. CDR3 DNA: TGTGCCAGCAGCCCTAGGGGCGTCACGGTTACCTACGAGCAGTACTTC. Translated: CASSPRGVTVTYEQYF.

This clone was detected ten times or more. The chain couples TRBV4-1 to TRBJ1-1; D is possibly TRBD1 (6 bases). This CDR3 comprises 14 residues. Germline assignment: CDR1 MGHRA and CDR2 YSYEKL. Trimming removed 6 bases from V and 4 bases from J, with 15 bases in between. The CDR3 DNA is TGCGCCAGCAGTGGGGGCCCGGAGAGCACTGAAGCTTTCTTT. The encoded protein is CASSGGPESTEAFF.

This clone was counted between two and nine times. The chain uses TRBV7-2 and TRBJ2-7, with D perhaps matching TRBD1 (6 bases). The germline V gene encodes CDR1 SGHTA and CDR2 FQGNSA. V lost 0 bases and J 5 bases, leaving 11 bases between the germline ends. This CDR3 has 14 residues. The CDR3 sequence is CASSLAAGDHEQYF. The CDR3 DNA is TGTGCCAGCAGCTTAGCGGCAGGGGATCACGAGCAGTACTTC.

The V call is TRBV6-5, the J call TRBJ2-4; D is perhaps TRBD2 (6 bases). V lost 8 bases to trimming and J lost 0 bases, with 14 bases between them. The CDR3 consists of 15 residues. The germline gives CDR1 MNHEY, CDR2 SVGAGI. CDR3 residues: CASRGREVAKNIQYF. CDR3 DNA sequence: TGTGCCAGCCGTGGCAGGGAGGTAGCCAAAAACATTCAGTACTTC.

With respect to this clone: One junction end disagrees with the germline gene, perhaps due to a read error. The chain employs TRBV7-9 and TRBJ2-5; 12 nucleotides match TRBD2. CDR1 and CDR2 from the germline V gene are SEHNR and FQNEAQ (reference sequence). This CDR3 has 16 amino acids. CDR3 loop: CSSSPRTSGVQETQYF. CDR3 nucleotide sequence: TGTTCCAGCAGCCCGCGGACTAGCGGGGTACAAGAGACCCAGTACTTC.

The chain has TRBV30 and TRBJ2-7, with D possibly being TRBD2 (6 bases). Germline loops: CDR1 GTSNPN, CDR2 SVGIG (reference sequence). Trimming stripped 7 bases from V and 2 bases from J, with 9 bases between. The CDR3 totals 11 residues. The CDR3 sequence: CALGGAYEQYF. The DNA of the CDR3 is TGTGCCTTGGGGGGAGCCTACGAGCAGTACTTC.

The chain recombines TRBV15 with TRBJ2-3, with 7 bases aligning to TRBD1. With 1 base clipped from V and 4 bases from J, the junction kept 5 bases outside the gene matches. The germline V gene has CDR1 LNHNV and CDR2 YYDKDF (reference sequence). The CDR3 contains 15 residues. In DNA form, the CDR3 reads TGTGCCACCAGCAGAGCGACAGGGAAGGCAGATACGCAGTATTTT. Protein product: CATSRATGKADTQYF.

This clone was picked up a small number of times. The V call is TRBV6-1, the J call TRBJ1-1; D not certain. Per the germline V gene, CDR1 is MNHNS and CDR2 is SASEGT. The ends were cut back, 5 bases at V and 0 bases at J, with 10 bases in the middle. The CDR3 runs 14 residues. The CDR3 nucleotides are TGTGCCAGCAGTACTGGGCGGGTGAACACTGAAGCTTTCTTT. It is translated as CASSTGRVNTEAFF.

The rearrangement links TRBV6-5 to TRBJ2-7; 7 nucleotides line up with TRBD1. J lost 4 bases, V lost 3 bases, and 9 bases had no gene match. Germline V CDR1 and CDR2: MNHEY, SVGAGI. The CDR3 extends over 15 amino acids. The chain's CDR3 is CASSYQRQGSYEQYF. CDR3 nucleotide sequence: TGTGCCAGCAGTTATCAGCGACAGGGTAGTTACGAGCAGTACTTC.

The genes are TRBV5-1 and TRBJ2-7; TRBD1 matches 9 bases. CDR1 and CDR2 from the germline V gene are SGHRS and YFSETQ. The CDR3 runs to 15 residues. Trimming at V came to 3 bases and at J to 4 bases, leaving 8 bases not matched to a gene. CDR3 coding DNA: TGCGCCAGCAGCTCCTCGACAGGGGGATTATACGAGCAGTACTTC. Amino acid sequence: CASSSSTGGLYEQYF.

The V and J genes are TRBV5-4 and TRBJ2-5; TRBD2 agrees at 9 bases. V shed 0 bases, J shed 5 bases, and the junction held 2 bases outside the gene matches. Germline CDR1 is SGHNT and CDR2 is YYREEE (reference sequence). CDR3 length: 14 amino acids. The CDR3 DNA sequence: TGTGCCAGCAGCTTGGGACTAGCGGTGGAGACCCAGTACTTC. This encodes CASSLGLAVETQYF.

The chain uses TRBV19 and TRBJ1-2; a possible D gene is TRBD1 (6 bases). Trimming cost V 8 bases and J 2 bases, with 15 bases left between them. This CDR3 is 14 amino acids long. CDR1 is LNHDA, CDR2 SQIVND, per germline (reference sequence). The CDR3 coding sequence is TGTGCCAGTTCCTCGATCGGGACAAACTATGGCTACACCTTC. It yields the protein CASSSIGTNYGYTF.

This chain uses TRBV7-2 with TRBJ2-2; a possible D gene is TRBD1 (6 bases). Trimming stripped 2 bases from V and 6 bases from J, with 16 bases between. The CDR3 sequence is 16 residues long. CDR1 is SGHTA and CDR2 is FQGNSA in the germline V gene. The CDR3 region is CASSLRGPGVPGELFF. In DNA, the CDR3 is TGTGCCAGCAGCTTAAGAGGCCCAGGGGTCCCCGGGGAGCTGTTTTTT.